These 6 T cell receptor beta chains originate from one sample sequenced in a study of post-analysis software for immune sequencing data. Their recognized antigens are unknown. The TCR beta cDNA libraries contained unique molecular identifiers. MiXCR was run by TCRdb on the PCR reads, yielding one entry per CDR3 protein. The sample lists approximately 730,000 distinct CDR3 sequences, around 45% occurring once. Points from the study as a whole: Roughly 5 TRBV segments occurring more often in patients than controls included TRBV5-6, TRBV5-1 and TRBV20-1.

Sequencing was performed on blood. The receptors originated from a girl between 10 and 17 years old with multiple sclerosis.

This clonotype occurred a few times. This sequence joins TRBV9 and TRBJ2-1; 11 bases agree with TRBD2. The CDR3 extends over 18 amino acids. V shed 0 bases and J 10 bases; nucleotides not matched to a gene: 15. Per germline, CDR1 SGDLS and CDR2 YYNGEE. The CDR3 coding sequence is TGTGCCAGCAGCGTAGGGGAGGGTAGCGGGAGGGCCCCATGGGAGCAGTTCTTC. It codes for CASSVGEGSGRAPWEQFF.

The J gene is TRBJ2-2, the V gene TRBV29-1; D unclear. The CDR3 is made up of 13 amino acids. Germline values: CDR1 SQVTM, CDR2 ANQGSEA. The germline V and J ends were trimmed by 8 bases and 3 bases, with 13 bases remaining between them. The CDR3 coding sequence is TGCAGCTCCAGTGCTGGGGACACCGGGGAGCTGTTTTTT. This translates into CSSSAGDTGELFF.

In nucleotides, the CDR3 is TGTGCCAGTACGGACAGGGGTTATCAGCCCCAGCATTTT. It codes for CASTDRGYQPQHF. This chain connects TRBV19 to TRBJ1-5, with 9 bases matching TRBD1. Trimming took 7 bases from V and 5 from J; bases not matched to a gene: 3. Germline assignment: CDR1 LNHDA and CDR2 SQIVND (reference sequence). The CDR3 totals 13 residues.

The chain combines TRBV12-3 or TRBV12-4 with TRBJ2-1; the match to TRBD2 covers 7 bases. The CDR3 loop spans 14 amino acids. J gave up 5 bases and V 9 bases, and 10 bases lay outside the gene matches. The CDR3 nucleotides are TGTGCCAGTGTTCGGGGGGAGCTCCACAATGAGCAGTTCTTC. It translates to CASVRGELHNEQFF.

The chain couples TRBV20-1 to TRBJ2-5; weak D call: TRBD1 (5 bases). This CDR3 is 17 amino acids long. Trimming left V 0 bases short and J 1 base short, with 18 bases between. Germline values: CDR1 DFQATT, CDR2 SNEGSKA (reference sequence). DNA of the CDR3: TGCAGTGCTAGAGATCCAGGGATAGGACACCTCCAAGAGACCCAGTACTTC. Residues: CSARDPGIGHLQETQYF.

Here the CDR3 reads CASRKPASGANVLTF. CDR3 bases: TGTGCCAGCAGAAAGCCCGCTTCTGGGGCCAACGTCCTGACTTTC. The gene calls are TRBV6-6 and TRBJ2-6, with D uncertain. The CDR3 sequence is 15 residues long. Trimming cost V 6 bases and J 1 base, with 10 bases left between them. Germline CDR1 MNHNY, CDR2 SVGAGI (reference sequence).